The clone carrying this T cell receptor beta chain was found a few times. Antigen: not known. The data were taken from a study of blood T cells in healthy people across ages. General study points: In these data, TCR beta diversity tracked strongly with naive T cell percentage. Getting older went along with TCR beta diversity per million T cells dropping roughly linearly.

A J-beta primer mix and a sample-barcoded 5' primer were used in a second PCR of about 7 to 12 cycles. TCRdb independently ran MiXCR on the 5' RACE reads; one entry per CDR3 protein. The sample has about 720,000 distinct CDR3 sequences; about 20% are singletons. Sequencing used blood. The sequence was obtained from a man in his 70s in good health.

CDR3 amino acids: CASYERGSEKLFF. The CDR3 nucleotides read TGTGCCAGCTATGAAAGGGGTTCTGAAAAACTGTTTTTT. The chain links TRBV28 to TRBJ1-4, with D maybe TRBD1 (5 bases). CDR3 length equals 13 residues. The germline V gene has CDR1 MDHEN and CDR2 SYDVKM. The V end lost 8 bases, the J end lost 7 bases, and 14 bases lay between the germline ends.